This TCR beta chain was documented in a study of T cell responses to AZD1222 COVID-19 vaccine. Across the whole study: It was second doses at about 4 or about 12 weeks that were pooled.

The table lists this clone with a count of one. The antigen remains unidentified. Study findings and constraints: Seropositive status at baseline applied to only a handful of AZD1222 recipients. Across spike, vaccine-associated CD4 TCRs were found, dominant at 160-218 and 743-854.

Trimming removed 4 bases from V and 3 bases from J; junction bases left unmatched: 12. This CDR3 is built from 17 residues. The method was immunoSEQ multiplex PCR; TCRdb's version includes in-frame clones alone and lacks a portion of them. The table has fewer than 200,000 clones, around 94% seen once. The origin of this receptor is an adult in good health. The rearrangement joins TRBV23-1 to TRBJ2-1, with 7 bases lining up with TRBD2. TRBV23-1 falls under the ORF class, with uncertain function. The sample consisted of peripheral blood, taken on day 0 of AZD1222 vaccination. The CDR3 sequence: CASSLPRGGFDYNEQFF. CDR3 nucleotide sequence: TGCGCCAGCAGTCTCCCACGGGGAGGGTTCGACTACAATGAGCAGTTCTTC.